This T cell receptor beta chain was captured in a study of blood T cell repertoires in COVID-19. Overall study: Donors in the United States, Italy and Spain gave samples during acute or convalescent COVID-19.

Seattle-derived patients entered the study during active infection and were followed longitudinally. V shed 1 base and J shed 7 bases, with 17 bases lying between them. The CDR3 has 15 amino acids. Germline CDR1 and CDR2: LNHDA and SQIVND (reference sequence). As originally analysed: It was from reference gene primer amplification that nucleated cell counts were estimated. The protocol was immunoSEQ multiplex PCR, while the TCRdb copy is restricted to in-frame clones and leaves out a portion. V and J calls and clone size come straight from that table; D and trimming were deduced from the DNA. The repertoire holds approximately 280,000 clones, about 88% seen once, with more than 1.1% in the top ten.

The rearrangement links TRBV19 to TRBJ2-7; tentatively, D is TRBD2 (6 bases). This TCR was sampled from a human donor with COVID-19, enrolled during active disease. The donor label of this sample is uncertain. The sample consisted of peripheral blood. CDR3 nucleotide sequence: TGTGCCAGTAGTATAGGGAGGGGAGGTTCCGGGGAGCAGTACTTC. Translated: CASSIGRGGSGEQYF. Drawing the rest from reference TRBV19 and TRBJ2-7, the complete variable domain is DGGITQSPKYLFRKEGQNVTLSCEQNLNHDAMYWYRQDPGQGLRLIYYSQIVNDFQKGDIAEGYSVSREKKESFPLTVTSAQKNPTAFYLCASSIGRGGSGEQYFGPGTRLTVT.